This TCR beta chain derives from a study of T cell repertoires in cytomegalovirus infection. Study at large: A matching HLA type, together with CMV infection, was signaled by public TCR beta signatures.

The V end lost 0 bases, the J end lost 0 bases, and 8 bases lay between the germline ends. The germline V gene has CDR1 DFQATT and CDR2 SNEGSKA (reference sequence). The CDR3 contains 14 residues. Of note for this clonotype: The antigen remains undetermined.

TCRdb fed the reads into MiXCR, producing one record per CDR3 protein. The sample shows about 900,000 distinct CDR3 sequences, less than 40% of them seen only once. This sequence originates from a human donor in good health (CMV status not recorded). Some clones in this sample may be carry-over from other donors' samples. The sample here was cultured CD8+ T cells from PBMCs, taken from culture after CMV antigen stimulation. The chain joins TRBV20-1 to TRBJ1-1; D ambiguous. The CDR3 DNA sequence: TGCAGTGCTAGAGAGGGCAGGATGAACACTGAAGCTTTCTTT. Translation: CSAREGRMNTEAFF.